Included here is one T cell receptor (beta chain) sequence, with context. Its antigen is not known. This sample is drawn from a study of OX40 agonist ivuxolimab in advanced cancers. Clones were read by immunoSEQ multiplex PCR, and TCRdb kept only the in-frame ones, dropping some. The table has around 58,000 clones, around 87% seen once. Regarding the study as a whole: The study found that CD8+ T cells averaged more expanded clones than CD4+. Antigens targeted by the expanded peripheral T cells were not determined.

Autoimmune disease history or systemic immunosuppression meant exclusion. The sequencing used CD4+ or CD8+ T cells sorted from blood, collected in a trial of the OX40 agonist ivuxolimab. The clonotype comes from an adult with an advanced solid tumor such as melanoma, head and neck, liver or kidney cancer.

The CDR3 is CASSLGAGINEQYF. CDR3 nucleotides: TGTGCCAGCAGTCTTGGGGCGGGAATCAACGAGCAGTACTTC. The genes are TRBV14 and TRBJ2-7; possibly TRBD2 for D (6 bases). CDR1 is SGHDN and CDR2 is FVKESK in the germline V gene. The CDR3 spans 14 residues. The ends were cut back, 6 bases at V and 5 bases at J, with 17 bases in the middle.